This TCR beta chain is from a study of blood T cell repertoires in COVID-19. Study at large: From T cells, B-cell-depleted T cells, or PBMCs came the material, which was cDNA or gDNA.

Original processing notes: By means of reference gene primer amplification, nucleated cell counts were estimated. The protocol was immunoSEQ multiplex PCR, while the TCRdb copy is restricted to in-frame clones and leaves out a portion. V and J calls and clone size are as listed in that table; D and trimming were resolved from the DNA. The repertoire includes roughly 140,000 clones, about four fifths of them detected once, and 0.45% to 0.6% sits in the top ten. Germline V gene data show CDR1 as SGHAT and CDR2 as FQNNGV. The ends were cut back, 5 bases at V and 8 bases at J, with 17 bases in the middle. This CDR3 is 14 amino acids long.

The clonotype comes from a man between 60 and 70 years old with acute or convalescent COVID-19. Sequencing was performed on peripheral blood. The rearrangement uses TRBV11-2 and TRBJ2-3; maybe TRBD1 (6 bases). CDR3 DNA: TGTGCCAGCAGCCCGAATACAGGGTGGAGTACGCAGTATTTT. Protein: CASSPNTGWSTQYF.